The present T cell receptor (beta chain) was sequenced within a study of OX40 agonist ivuxolimab in advanced cancers. Study-wide context: Treatment of patients was with ivuxolimab, an agonistic anti-OX40 (CD134) antibody. Cancers in dose escalation were hepatocellular, melanoma, renal cell and head and neck.

The method was immunoSEQ multiplex PCR; TCRdb's version includes in-frame clones alone and lacks a portion of them. The repertoire holds 8,000 or so clones, with 85% to 90% as singletons. V lost 5 bases to trimming and J lost 0 bases, with 4 bases between them. The CDR3 extends over 13 amino acids. Germline V CDR1 and CDR2: SGHTA, FQGNSA. Study results and caveats: Clones of CD4+ and CD8+ blood T cells grew by week 6 at doses of 0.1 to 3.0 mg/kg. In CD8+ T cells, expanded clones were on average more numerous than in CD4+.

Of note for this clone: What it recognizes is unknown.

This receptor was obtained from an adult with an advanced solid tumor such as melanoma, head and neck, liver or kidney cancer. This material consisted of CD4+ or CD8+ T cells sorted from blood, taken in a trial of the OX40 agonist ivuxolimab. The chain uses TRBV7-2 and TRBJ2-2; D is uncertain. Here the CDR3 reads CASSATNTGELFF. Written as DNA, the CDR3 is TGTGCCAGCAGCGCAACGAACACCGGGGAGCTGTTTTTT. The full variable domain, with the rest looked up from reference TRBV7-2 and TRBJ2-2, is GAGVSQSPSNKVTEKGKDVELRCDPISGHTALYWYRQSLGQGLEFLIYFQGNSAPDKSGLPSDRFSAERTGGSVSTLTIQRTQQEDSAVYLCASSATNTGELFFGEGSRLTVL.